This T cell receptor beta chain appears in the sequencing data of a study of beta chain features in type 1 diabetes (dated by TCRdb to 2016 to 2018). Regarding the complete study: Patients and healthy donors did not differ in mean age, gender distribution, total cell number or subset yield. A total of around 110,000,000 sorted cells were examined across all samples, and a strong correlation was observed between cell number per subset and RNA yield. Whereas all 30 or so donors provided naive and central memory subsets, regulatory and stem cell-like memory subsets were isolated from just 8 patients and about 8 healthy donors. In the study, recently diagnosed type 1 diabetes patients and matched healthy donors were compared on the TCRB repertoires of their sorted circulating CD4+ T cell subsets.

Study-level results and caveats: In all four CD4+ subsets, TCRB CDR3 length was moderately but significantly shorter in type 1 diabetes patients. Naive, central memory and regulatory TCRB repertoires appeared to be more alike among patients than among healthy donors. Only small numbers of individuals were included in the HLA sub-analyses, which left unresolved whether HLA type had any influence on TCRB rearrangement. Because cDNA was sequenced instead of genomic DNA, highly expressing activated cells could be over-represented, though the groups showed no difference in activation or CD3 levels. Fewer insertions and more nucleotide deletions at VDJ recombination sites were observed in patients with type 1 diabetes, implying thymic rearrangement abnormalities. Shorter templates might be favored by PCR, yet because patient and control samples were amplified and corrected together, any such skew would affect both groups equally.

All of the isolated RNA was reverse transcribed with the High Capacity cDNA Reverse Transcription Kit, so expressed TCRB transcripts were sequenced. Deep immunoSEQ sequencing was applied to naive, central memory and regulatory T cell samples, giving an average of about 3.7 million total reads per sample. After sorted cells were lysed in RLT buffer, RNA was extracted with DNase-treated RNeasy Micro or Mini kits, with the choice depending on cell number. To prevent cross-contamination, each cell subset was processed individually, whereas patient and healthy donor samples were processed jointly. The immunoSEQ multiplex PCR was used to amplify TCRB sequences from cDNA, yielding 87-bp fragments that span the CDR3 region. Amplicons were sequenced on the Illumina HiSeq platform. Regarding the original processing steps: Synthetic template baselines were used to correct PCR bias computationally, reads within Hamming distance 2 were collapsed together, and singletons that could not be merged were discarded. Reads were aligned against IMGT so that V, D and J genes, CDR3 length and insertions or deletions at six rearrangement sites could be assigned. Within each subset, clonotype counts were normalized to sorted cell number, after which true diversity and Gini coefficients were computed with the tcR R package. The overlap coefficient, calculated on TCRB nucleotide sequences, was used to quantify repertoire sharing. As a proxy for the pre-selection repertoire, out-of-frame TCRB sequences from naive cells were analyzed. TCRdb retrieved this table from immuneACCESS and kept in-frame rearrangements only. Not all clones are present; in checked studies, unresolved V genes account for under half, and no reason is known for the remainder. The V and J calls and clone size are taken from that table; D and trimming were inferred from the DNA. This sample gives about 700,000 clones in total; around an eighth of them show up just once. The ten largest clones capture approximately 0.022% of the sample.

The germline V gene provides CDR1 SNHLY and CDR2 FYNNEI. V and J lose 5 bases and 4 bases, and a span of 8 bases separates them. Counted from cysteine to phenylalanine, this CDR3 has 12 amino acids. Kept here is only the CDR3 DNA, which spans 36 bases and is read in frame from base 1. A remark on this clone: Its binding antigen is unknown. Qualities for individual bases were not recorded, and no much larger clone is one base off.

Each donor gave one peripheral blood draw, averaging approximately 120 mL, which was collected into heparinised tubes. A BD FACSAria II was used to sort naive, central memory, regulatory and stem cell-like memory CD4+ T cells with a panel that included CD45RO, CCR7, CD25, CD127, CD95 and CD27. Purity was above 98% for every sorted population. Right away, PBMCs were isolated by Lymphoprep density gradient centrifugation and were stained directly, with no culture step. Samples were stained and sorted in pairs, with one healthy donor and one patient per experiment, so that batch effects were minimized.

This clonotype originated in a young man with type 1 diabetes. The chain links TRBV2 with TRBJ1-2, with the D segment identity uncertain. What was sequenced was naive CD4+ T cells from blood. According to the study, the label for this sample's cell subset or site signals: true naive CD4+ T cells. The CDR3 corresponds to CASSRDPYGYTF. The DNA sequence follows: TGTGCCAGCAGTAGGGATCCCTATGGCTACACCTTC.